What follows is one T cell receptor beta chain and its context. This sample stems from a study of T cell changes during pregnancy in multiple sclerosis. The assay was immunoSEQ multiplex PCR, and TCRdb's table has in-frame clones only and misses some. The sample contains about 51,000 clones, approximately 92% of which appear only once. The length of the CDR3 is 16 residues. The V gene's germline CDR1 is SGHDT and CDR2 YYEEEE. Trimming removed 4 bases at V and 0 bases at J, with 14 bases between. The receptor was isolated from a female donor with multiple sclerosis, enrolled in a pregnancy study. The sequencing used CD4+ T cells from peripheral blood mononuclear cells, collected in the third trimester of pregnancy. The chain combines TRBV5-6 with TRBJ2-1, with D possibly matching TRBD1 (5 bases). This CDR3 reads CASSPFVGHSYNEQFF. The CDR3 nucleotides are TGTGCCAGCAGCCCCTTTGTCGGACACTCCTACAATGAGCAGTTCTTC. Drawing the rest from reference TRBV5-6 and TRBJ2-1, the complete variable domain is DAGVTQSPTHLIKTRGQQVTLRCSPKSGHDTVSWYQQALGQGPQFIFQYYEEEERQRGNFPDRFSGHQFPNYSSELNVNALLLGDSALYLCASSPFVGHSYNEQFFGPGTRLTVL.